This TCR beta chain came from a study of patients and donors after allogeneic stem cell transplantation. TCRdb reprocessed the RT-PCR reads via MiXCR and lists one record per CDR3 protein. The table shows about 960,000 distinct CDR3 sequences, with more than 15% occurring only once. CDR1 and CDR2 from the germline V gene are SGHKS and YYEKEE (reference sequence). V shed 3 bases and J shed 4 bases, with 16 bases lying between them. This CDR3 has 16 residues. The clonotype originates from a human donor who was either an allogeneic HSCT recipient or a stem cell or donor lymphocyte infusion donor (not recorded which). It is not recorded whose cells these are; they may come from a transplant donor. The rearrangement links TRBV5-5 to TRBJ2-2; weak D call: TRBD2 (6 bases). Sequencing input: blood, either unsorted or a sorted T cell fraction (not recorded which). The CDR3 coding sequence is TGTGCCAGCAGCTCCCCCGGGGGTATCGGCACCGGGGAGCTGTTTTTT. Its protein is CASSSPGGIGTGELFF. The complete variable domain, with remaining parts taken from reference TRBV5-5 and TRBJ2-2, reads DAGVTQSPTHLIKTRGQQVTLRCSPISGHKSVSWYQQVLGQGPQFIFQYYEKEERGRGNFPDRFSARQFPNYSSELNVNALLLGDSALYLCASSSPGGIGTGELFFGEGSRLTVL.